This TCR beta chain was sequenced for a study of shared clonotypes between healthy human individuals (dated by TCRdb to the early 2020s). Concerning the study at large: A couple of women and a few men aged 18 to 49 years were included in the cohort. For each donor, three plates each were used for CD4 naive and CD4 memory, two plates were used for CD8 naive, and one plate was used for CD8 memory. To estimate repertoire size and how much clonotypes are shared between individuals, the study performed deep sequencing of blood TCR repertoires from about five healthy adults. Different laboratories and diverse techniques were used to prepare libraries and sequence TCR repertoires, to increase sequencing depth and limit assay-specific biases. Each donor's leukapheresis produced roughly between about 0.8 and 8.9 billion PBMCs. General study outcomes and caveats: Clonotypes shared by all four sorted-subset donors showed higher generation probabilities than non-shared clonotypes. Sharing across four donors was observed for 4.5% to 6.5% of naive CD4, 3% to 3.5% of naive CD8, about 2.3% of memory CD4, and roughly 0.4% of memory CD8 clonotypes. Because the study included only a small number of donors, the genetic and exposure-history diversity represented was limited. Sampling was restricted to blood, and TCR repertoires in tissues likely differ from the TCR repertoires found in blood. Even with the large sequencing depth, rarefaction of the sorted-subset datasets indicated that sequencing was incomplete. Larger estimated clonotype richness was generally found for naive subsets than for memory subsets. Based on pairwise subsampling, the degree of clonotype sharing among donors was expected to be affected by sequencing depth.

Using the deep immunoSEQ assay, multiplex PCR amplified TCR CDR3 regions from genomic DNA. Extracted genomic DNA from each cell subset was distributed evenly across all wells of several immunoSEQ 96-well plates, and each plate was treated as a replicate. Each replicate PCR for sorted subsets received 150 to 250 ng genomic DNA, equal to around 32,000 T cell genomes. The purified libraries were quantified using a Qubit 3.0 fluorometer, sized with a Bioanalyzer 2100, and then quantified again using the KAPA Library Quantification kit. A separate single-read 150-cycle Illumina NextSeq 550 flow cell was used to sequence each immunoSEQ 96-well plate. The paper's processing steps were these. Because only junctional sequences without quality scores were contained in the immunoSEQ output, filtering matching that applied to full-length reads could not be performed. Sequences were annotated with PyIR, a Python wrapper for IgBLAST v1.9, and V/J genes and CDR3 were assigned using IMGT germline references. Any read was removed if the V/J assignment was weak (E-value above 1e-6), the CDR3 was missing, or the read contained stop codons, out-of-frame junctions, or ambiguous translated residues. V3J clonotypes were defined by identical inferred V gene, J gene, and CDR3 amino acid sequence. Percentage overlap between repertoires was computed as shared unique clonotypes divided by the size of the smaller repertoire. Richness of each repertoire was evaluated using RTK rarefaction, the Chao1 estimator, and Recon v2.1 estimates of unobserved clonotypes. For all TCRbeta clonotypes obtained by the gDNA method from a few donors, generation probabilities were computed with OLGA. The table comes from immuneACCESS by way of TCRdb, which keeps in-frame sequences with V and J called. Part of the clones is missing from these tables; in studies checked, under half for an unresolved V gene and the rest for unknown reasons. That table gives V, J and clone size, and the DNA gave D and trimming. In all, the sample holds some 2,000,000 clones, and about 95% of those were seen once. Of the sample, about 1.1% is held by the ten largest clones.

This clone occurred once. This clone's antigen is unknown. No much larger clone is present one base from it, and per-base qualities are unavailable. From the cysteine up to the phenylalanine, the CDR3 has a length of 14 residues. The kept DNA is CDR3 alone, 42 bases in frame from the first base. From a lookup of the germline V gene, CDR1 and CDR2 are SGHDT and YYEEEE. V is shortened by 0 bases, J by 5 bases, and the region joining them spans 9 bases. CD8 naive samples were CD45RO-negative cells positively selected for CCR7, giving a CD45RA+CCR7+ population that excluded TemRA cells. The donors were healthy, HIV-negative adults with no recently reported acute infections or vaccinations. Every donor was a Caucasian adult living in Nashville, Tennessee, USA. Blood was collected by leukapheresis, and PBMCs were isolated by Ficoll-Histopaque density gradient centrifugation and then cryopreserved in liquid nitrogen vapor phase. Analytical flow cytometry was used to check the purity and quantity of every magnetically sorted T cell population. Genomic DNA was isolated from each sorted fraction and quantified by UV absorbance on a Nanodrop 2000c.

The origin of this receptor is a man aged 18 to 29 in good health. Recombination linked TRBV5-6 to TRBJ2-1; TRBD2 could be the D gene, as 6 bases match. Source material: naive CD8+ T cells sorted from blood. Taken with the paper, the label for cell subset or site translates to: CD45RA+CCR7+. The base sequence is TGTGCCAGCAGCTTGGCCGGGACTGACAATGAGCAGTTCTTC. Its amino acids are CASSLAGTDNEQFF.